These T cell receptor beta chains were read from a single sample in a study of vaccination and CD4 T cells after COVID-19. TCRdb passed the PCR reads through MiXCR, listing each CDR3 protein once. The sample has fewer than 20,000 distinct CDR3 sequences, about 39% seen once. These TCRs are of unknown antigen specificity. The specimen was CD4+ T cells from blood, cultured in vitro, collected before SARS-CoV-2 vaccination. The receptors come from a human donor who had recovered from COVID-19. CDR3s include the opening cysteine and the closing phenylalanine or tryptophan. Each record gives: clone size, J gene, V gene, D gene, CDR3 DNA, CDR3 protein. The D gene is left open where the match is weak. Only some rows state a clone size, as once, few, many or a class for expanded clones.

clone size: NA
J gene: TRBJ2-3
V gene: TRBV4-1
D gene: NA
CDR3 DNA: TGCGCCAGCAGCCCGCCCGGGCCTGGTGATACGCAGTATTTT
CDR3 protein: CASSPPGPGDTQYF

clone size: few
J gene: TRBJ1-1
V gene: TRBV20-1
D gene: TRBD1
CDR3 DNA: TGCAGTGCTAGAGTCAGGGGGCCGGGGACTGAAGCTTTCTTT
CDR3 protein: CSARVRGPGTEAFF

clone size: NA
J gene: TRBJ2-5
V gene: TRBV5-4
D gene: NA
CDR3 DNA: TGTGCCAGCGGGGATCAAGAGACCCAGTACTTC
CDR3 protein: CASGDQETQYF

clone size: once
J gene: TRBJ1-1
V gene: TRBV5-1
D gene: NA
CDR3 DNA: TGCGCCAGCAGCGAACAGGTGGGGAACACTGAAGCTTTCTTT
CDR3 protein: CASSEQVGNTEAFF

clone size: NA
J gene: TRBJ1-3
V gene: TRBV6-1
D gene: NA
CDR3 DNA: TGTGCCAGCAGTGAACAGGGAGGTGGAAACACCATATATTTT
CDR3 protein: CASSEQGGGNTIYF

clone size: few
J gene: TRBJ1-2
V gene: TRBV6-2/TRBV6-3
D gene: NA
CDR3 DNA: TGTGCCAGCAGGGCTTATGCAGGAGGAGTTAATGGCTACACCTTC
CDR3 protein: CASRAYAGGVNGYTF

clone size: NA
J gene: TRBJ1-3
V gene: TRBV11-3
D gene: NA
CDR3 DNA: TGTGCCAGCAGCTTAGGCCCGGGGGCTGGAAACACCATATATTTT
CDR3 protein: CASSLGPGAGNTIYF

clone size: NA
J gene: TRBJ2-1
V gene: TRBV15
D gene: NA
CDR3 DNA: TGTGCCACCAGCAGAAACAGGCTTGATGGATACAATGAGCAGTTCTTC
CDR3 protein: CATSRNRLDGYNEQFF

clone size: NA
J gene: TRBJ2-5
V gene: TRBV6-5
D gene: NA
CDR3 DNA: TGTGCCAGCAGTTACTCATTGATCCAAGAGACCCAGTACTTC
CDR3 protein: CASSYSLIQETQYF

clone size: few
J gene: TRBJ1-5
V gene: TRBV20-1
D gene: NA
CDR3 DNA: TGCAGTGCCAAGATGGGAGGGGCTGGTCAGCCCCAGCATTTT
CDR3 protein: CSAKMGGAGQPQHF

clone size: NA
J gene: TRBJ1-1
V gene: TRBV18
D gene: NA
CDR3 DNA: TGTGCCAGCTCACCACAACGGATCAGGAACACTGAAGCTTTCTTT
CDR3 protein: CASSPQRIRNTEAFF

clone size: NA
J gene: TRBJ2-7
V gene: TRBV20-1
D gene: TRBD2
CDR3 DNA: TGCAGTGCTAGAGGAGCGGGAGGTACCTACGAGCAGTACTTC
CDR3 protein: CSARGAGGTYEQYF

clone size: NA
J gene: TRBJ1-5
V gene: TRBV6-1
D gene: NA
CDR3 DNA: TGTGCCAGCAGTGTCCAGACAAGTAGAGGAGTCCCGTCGCCCCAGCATTTT
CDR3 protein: CASSVQTSRGVPSPQHF

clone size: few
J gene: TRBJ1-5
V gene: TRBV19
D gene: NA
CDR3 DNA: TGTGCCAGTAGTAGGGCCCGGGGGATTAGCAATCAGCCCCAGCATTTT
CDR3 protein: CASSRARGISNQPQHF

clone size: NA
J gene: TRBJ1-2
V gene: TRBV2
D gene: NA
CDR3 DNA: TGTGCCAGCAGTCCCGGGCTAATAGCTAACTATGGCTACACCTTC
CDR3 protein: CASSPGLIANYGYTF

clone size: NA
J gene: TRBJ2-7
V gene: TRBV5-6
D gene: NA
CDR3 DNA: TGTGCCAGCACCCTAAGCCTAGGTACCTACGAGCAGTACTTC
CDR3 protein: CASTLSLGTYEQYF

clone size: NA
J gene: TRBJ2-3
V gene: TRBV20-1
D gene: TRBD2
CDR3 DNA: TGCAGTGCTGTCCCAACTAGCGGACGCACAGATACGCAGTATTTT
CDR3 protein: CSAVPTSGRTDTQYF

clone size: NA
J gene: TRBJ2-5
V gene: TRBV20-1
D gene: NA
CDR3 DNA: TGCAGTGCTAGAGTGGGTCCGACCCAGTACTTC
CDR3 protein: CSARVGPTQYF

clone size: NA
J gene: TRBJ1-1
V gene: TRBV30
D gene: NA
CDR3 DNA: TGTGCCTGGGGCGGGGGGTTTGGAGCTTTCTTT
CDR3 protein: CAWGGGFGAFF

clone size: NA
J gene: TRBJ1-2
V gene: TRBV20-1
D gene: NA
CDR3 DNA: TGCAGTGCCCGGACGGGGGTAAACTATGGCTACACCTTC
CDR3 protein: CSARTGVNYGYTF

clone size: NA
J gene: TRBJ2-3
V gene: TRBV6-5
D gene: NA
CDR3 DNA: TGTGCCAGCAGTTACTCGCCAGGAGTCACAGATACGCAGTATTTT
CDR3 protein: CASSYSPGVTDTQYF

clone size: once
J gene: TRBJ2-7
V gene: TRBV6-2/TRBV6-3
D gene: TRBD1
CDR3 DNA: TGTGCCAGCAGTATTGGGACAGGGGCTGAGCAGTACTTC
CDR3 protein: CASSIGTGAEQYF

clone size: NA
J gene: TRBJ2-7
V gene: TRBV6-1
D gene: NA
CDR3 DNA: TGTGCCAGCATTTCAACAGGGCACTCCTACGAGCAGTACTTC
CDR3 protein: CASISTGHSYEQYF

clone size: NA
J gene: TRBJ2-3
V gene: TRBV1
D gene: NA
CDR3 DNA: TGCACCAGCAGCCAAGATCGGGCTAGCGCACGCACAGATACGCAGTATTTT
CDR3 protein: CTSSQDRASARTDTQYF

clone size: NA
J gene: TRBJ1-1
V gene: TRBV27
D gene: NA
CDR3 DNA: TGTGCCAGCAGCCAAGGGACAAAGGAAGCTTTCTTT
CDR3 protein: CASSQGTKEAFF

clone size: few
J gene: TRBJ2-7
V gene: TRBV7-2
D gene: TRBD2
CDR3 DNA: TGTGCCAGCACCGCCTTAGCGGGAGGGCCCTTTCGCGAGCAGTACTTC
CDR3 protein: CASTALAGGPFREQYF

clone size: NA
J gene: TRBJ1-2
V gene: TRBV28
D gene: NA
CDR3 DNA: TGTGCCAGCAGGTGGGGCAGGGCGAACTATGGCTACACCTTC
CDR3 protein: CASRWGRANYGYTF

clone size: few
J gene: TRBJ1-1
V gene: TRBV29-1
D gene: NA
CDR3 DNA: TGCAGCGTTGAGGTAGTTGAGAACACTGAAGCTTTCTTT
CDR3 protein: CSVEVVENTEAFF

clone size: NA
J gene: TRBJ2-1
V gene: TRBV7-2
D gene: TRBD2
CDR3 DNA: TGTGCCAGCAGCTGGACGGGACTAGCATCCTACAATGAGCAGTTCTTC
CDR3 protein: CASSWTGLASYNEQFF

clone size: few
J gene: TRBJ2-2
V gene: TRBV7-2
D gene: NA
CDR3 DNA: TGTGCCAGCAGCTTAGTAGCGACCGCCGGGGAGCTGTTTTTT
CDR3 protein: CASSLVATAGELFF

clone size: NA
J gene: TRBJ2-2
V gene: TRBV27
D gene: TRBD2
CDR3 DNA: TGTGCCAGCAGGAGCCCAGGAGCGGGAGCGGACACCGGGGAGCTGTTTTTT
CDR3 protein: CASRSPGAGADTGELFF

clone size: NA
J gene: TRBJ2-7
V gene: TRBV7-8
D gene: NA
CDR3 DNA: TGTGCCAGCAGGCCTTCCCGCGGAGCCTACGAGCAGTACTTC
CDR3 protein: CASRPSRGAYEQYF

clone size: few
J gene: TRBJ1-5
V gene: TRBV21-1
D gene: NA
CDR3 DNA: TGTGCCAGCGGCGGCCAGTTTTTCAATCAGCCCCAGCATTTT
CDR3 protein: CASGGQFFNQPQHF

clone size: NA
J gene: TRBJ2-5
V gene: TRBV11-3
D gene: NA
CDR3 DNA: TGTGCCAGCAGCCTCGTCAGGGGGCGGGGGGAGACCCAGTACTTC
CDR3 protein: CASSLVRGRGETQYF

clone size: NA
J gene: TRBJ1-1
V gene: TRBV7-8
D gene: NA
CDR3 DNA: TGTGCCAGCAGCTTAAGACGTCCGAGTAGGGGGGGGACTGAAGCTTTCTTT
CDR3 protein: CASSLRRPSRGGTEAFF

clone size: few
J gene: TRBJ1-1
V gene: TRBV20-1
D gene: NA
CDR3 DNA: TGCAGTGCTAGAGACAGTTACGGAAACACTGAAGCTTTCTTT
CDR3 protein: CSARDSYGNTEAFF

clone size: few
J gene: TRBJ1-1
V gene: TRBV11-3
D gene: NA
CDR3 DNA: TGTGCCAGCAGCTTTCCGGGGTTTCCTGAAGCTTTCTTT
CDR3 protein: CASSFPGFPEAFF

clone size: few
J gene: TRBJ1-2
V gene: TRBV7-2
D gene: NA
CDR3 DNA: TGTGCCAGCAGCTCTCAGGTATCCCTCGGTGGCTACACCTTC
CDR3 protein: CASSSQVSLGGYTF

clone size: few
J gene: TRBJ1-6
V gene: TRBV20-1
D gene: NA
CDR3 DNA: TGCAGTGCCCCCATACCTAGGGCGGGCTATAATTCACCCCTCCACTTT
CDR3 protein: CSAPIPRAGYNSPLHF

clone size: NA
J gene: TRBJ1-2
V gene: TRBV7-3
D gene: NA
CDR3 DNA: TGTGCCAGCAGCTTAATCGGGGGCGAAGGCTACACCTTC
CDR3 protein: CASSLIGGEGYTF

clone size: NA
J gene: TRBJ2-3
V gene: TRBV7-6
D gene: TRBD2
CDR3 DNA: TGTGCCAGCAGCTTAGAACCTACTCTAGCGGGGATGACAGATACGCAGTATTTT
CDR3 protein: CASSLEPTLAGMTDTQYF

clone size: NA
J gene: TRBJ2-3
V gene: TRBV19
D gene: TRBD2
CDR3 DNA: TGTGCCAGTAGTACGGGGGGTCGGGGAACAGATACGCAGTATTTT
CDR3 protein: CASSTGGRGTDTQYF

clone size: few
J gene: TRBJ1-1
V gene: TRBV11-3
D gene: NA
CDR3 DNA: TGTGCCAGCAGCTTAGACGGCAGCACAAACACTGAAGCTTTCTTT
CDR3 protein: CASSLDGSTNTEAFF

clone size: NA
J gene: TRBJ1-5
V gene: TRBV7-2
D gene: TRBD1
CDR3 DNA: TGTGCCAGCAGTGGGACAGGGGATTGGCATTTT
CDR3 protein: CASSGTGDWHF